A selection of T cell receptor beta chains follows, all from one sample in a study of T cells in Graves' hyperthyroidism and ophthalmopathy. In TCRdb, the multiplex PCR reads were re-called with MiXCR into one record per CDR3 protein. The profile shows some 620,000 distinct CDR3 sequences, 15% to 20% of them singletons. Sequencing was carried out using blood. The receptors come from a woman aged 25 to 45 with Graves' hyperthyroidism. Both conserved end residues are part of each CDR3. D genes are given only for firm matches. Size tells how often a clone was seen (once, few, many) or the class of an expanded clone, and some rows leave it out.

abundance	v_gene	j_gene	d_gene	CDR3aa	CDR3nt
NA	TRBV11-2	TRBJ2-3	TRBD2	CASSPWTSGIRRDTQYF	TGTGCCAGCAGCCCTTGGACTAGCGGGATTCGGAGAGATACGCAGTATTTT
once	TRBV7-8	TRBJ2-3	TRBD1	CASRTGTGGADTQYF	TGTGCCAGCAGGACCGGGACAGGGGGGGCAGATACGCAGTATTTT
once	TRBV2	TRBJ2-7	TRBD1	CASCRTGHYYEQYF	TGTGCCAGCTGTCGGACAGGCCACTACTACGAGCAGTACTTC
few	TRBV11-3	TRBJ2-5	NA	CASSLLGSRETQYF	TGTGCCAGCAGCTTATTGGGTTCCAGGGAGACCCAGTACTTC
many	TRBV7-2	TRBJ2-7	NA	CASNYEQYF	TGTGCCAGCAACTACGAGCAGTACTTC
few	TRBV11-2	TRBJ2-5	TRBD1	CASSLGFGQGETQYF	TGTGCCAGCAGCTTAGGATTTGGACAGGGAGAGACCCAGTACTTC
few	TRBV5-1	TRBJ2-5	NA	CASSLASRFRAETQYF	TGCGCCAGCAGCTTGGCCTCGCGGTTTCGGGCTGAGACCCAGTACTTC
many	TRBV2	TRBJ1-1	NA	CASSEPTVNTEAFF	TGTGCCAGCAGTGAACCGACAGTGAACACTGAAGCTTTCTTT
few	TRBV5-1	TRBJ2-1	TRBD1	CASSSFSGQANNEQFF	TGCGCCAGCAGCTCGTTCTCGGGACAGGCCAACAATGAGCAGTTCTTC
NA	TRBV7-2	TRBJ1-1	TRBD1	CASSFGTGESGTEAFF	TGTGCCAGCAGCTTCGGGACAGGGGAGAGCGGTACTGAAGCTTTCTTT
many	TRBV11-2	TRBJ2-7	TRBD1	CASSLGGTGAYEQYF	TGTGCCAGCAGCTTAGGGGGGACAGGGGCCTACGAGCAGTACTTC
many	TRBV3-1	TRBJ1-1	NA	CASSQGARTEAFF	TGTGCCAGCAGCCAGGGGGCTCGTACTGAAGCTTTCTTT
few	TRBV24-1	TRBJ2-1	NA	CATSDQGLMISNEQFF	TGTGCCACCAGTGATCAAGGACTAATGATTTCCAATGAGCAGTTCTTC
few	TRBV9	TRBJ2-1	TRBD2	CASSFPSTSGSYNEQFF	TGTGCCAGCAGCTTCCCGTCGACTAGCGGGAGCTACAATGAGCAGTTCTTC
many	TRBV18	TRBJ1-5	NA	CASSQYGGSNQPQHF	TGTGCCAGCTCGCAATACGGCGGTAGCAATCAGCCCCAGCATTTT
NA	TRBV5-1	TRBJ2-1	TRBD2	CVSSPRSRGSTANEQFF	TGCGTCAGCAGCCCCCGCAGTCGCGGGAGCACGGCGAATGAGCAGTTCTTC
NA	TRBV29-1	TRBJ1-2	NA	CSVKGTETNYGYTF	TGCAGCGTTAAAGGGACGGAAACTAACTATGGCTACACCTTC
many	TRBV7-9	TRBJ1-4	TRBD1	CASSLQGAGEKLFF	TGTGCCAGCAGCTTACAGGGGGCAGGAGAAAAACTGTTTTTT
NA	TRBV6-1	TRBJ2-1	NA	CATGTSGEQFF	TGTGCCACCGGGACCTCCGGGGAGCAGTTCTTC
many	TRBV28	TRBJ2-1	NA	CASSAHRVYNEQFF	TGTGCCAGCAGTGCCCACAGAGTATACAATGAGCAGTTCTTC
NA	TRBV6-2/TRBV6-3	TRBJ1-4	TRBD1	CASSSNVNRGPGEKLFF	TGTGCCAGCAGTTCGAACGTAAACAGGGGGCCTGGAGAAAAACTGTTTTTT
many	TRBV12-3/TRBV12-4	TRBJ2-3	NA	CASNSGTDTQYF	TGTGCCAGCAACTCCGGCACAGATACGCAGTATTTT
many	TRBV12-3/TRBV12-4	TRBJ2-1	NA	CASSLNGGYSSYNEQFF	TGTGCCAGCAGTTTAAATGGGGGCTACAGCTCCTACAATGAGCAGTTCTTC
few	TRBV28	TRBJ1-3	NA	CASSLSITKQLSGNTIYF	TGTGCCAGCAGTTTATCCATTACCAAACAACTCTCTGGAAACACCATATATTTT
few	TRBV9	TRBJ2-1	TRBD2	CASSGGRAGYNEQFF	TGTGCCAGCAGCGGCGGGAGGGCCGGTTACAATGAGCAGTTCTTC
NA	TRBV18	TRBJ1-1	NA	CASSPPGEAFF	TGTGCCAGCTCACCACCGGGTGAAGCTTTCTTT
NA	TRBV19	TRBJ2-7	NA	CASSFGDTYEQYF	TGTGCCAGTAGTTTCGGGGACACCTACGAGCAGTACTTC
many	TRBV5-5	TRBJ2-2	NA	CASSLWAVNTGELFF	TGTGCCAGCAGCTTGTGGGCGGTGAACACCGGGGAGCTGTTTTTT
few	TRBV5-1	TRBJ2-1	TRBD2	CASSPSTSGRREEQFF	TGCGCCAGCAGCCCGTCGACTAGCGGGCGAAGGGAAGAGCAGTTCTTC
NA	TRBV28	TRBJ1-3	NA	CASSLWEAGNTIYF	TGTGCCAGCAGTTTATGGGAGGCTGGAAACACCATATATTTT
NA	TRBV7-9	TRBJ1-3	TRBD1	CASSPVRQGGPHSSVVGNTIYF	TGTGCCAGCAGCCCGGTTCGACAGGGTGGCCCCCATTCCTCCGTCGTAGGAAACACCATATATTTT
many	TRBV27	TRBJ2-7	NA	CASWRAGSSYEQYF	TGTGCCAGCTGGAGGGCGGGGTCCTCCTACGAGCAGTACTTC
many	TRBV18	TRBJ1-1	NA	CASSIGISRGTEAFF	TGTGCCAGCTCAATCGGTATTAGCAGGGGCACTGAAGCTTTCTTT
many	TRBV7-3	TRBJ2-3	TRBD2	CASSSAGGPTDTQYF	TGTGCCAGCAGCTCAGCGGGAGGGCCCACAGATACGCAGTATTTT
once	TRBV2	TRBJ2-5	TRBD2	CASKKPSGSQETQYF	TGTGCCAGCAAGAAACCTAGCGGATCACAAGAGACCCAGTACTTC
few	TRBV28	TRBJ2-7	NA	CASSSWTHPSSYEQYF	TGTGCCAGCAGTTCCTGGACCCACCCCAGCTCCTACGAGCAGTACTTC
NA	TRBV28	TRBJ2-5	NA	CASSYIVQETQYF	TGTGCCAGCAGTTATATTGTTCAAGAGACCCAGTACTTC
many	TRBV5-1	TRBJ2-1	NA	CASSPSGTLSYNEQFF	TGCGCCAGCAGCCCGTCCGGGACTCTCTCCTACAATGAGCAGTTCTTC
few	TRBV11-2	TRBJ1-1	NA	CAGSLGQHTEAFF	TGTGCCGGCAGCTTAGGCCAACACACTGAAGCTTTCTTT
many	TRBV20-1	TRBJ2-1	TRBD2	CSAESGTSGFNEQFF	TGCAGTGCAGAATCCGGGACTAGCGGGTTCAATGAGCAGTTCTTC
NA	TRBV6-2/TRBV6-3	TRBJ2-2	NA	CAGRRERASGELFF	TGTGCCGGACGACGAGAGCGAGCCTCCGGGGAGCTGTTTTTT